These T cell receptor beta chains were read from a single sample in a study of regulatory T cells in long-lasting Graves disease. In TCRdb, the multiplex PCR reads were re-called with MiXCR into one record per CDR3 protein. The sample has 400,000 to 500,000 distinct CDR3 sequences; 14% are singletons. The same sample was also used in a study of T cells in Graves' hyperthyroidism and ophthalmopathy.

The sequenced sample was peripheral blood mononuclear cells (PBMCs), obtained at new diagnosis, from a patient treated with antithyroid drugs. These receptors were taken from a woman between 45 and 60 years old with Graves disease. Each CDR3 is given with its conserved first and last residue. Fields, in order: V gene, CDR3 protein.

V: TRBV5-1; CDR3: CASSSNQPGLAGGKQFF
V: TRBV5-5; CDR3: CASSLLPQGTYEQYF
V: TRBV20-1; CDR3: CSATDGEITVYEQYF
V: TRBV5-1; CDR3: CASSLGTTDNYGYTF
V: TRBV28; CDR3: CANAAQPADTQYF
V: TRBV30; CDR3: CAWGLRLGYNEQFF
V: TRBV7-6; CDR3: CASSTGQGIATEAFF
V: TRBV18; CDR3: CASSPDRPPYNEQFF
V: TRBV7-8; CDR3: CASSSYKKDRGLRKTQYF
V: TRBV7-9; CDR3: CASTLLAGETYEQYF
V: TRBV24-1; CDR3: CATAPREPPEETQYF
V: TRBV10-1; CDR3: CASSDSGSYNEQFF
V: TRBV19; CDR3: CASSKGTTGTGELFF
V: TRBV11-2; CDR3: CASSRTRKISGGPYEQYF
V: TRBV7-8; CDR3: CASSLAGTGRQRSYEQYF
V: TRBV5-5; CDR3: CASSLEMGEPSTDTQYF
V: TRBV6-1; CDR3: CASSRQGDNSPLHF
V: TRBV20-1; CDR3: CSVGGSSDIQYF
V: TRBV9; CDR3: CASSSGGTAGETQYF
V: TRBV7-9; CDR3: CASSPARNQPQHF
V: TRBV6-5; CDR3: CASSYLPTDYRNTGELFF
V: TRBV18; CDR3: CASSPNSRGESSGANVLTF
V: TRBV9; CDR3: CASSVGQAQETQYF
V: TRBV13; CDR3: CASSSDREQNDDFHVNTEAFF
V: TRBV28; CDR3: CASRDTSSEEQFF
V: TRBV10-3; CDR3: CAIRGTDSYEQYF
V: TRBV28; CDR3: CASSLVSWGYTF
V: TRBV9; CDR3: CASSAGTSGKGENEQFF
V: TRBV10-2; CDR3: CASSDLAAQETQYF
V: TRBV7-2; CDR3: CASSYRGLFYEQYF
V: TRBV20-1; CDR3: CSAPAPPGLAVSYEQYF
V: TRBV28; CDR3: CASSLQRQNVREQYF
V: TRBV30; CDR3: CAWSAEGRHGYTF
V: TRBV11-1; CDR3: CASSLERSSGYTF
V: TRBV3-1; CDR3: CASSQEPSTGTSGRTEQYF
V: TRBV5-1; CDR3: CASRASGRAEDTQYF
V: TRBV27; CDR3: CASGSWGNNSPLHF
V: TRBV5-1; CDR3: CASSFLAGASYEQYF
V: TRBV27; CDR3: CASSPRTADTQYF
V: TRBV10-3; CDR3: CAIRAGQGNTEAFF
V: TRBV30; CDR3: CAWSAGLEIASPLHF
V: TRBV12-3/TRBV12-4; CDR3: CASSFAGLEVVETQYF
V: TRBV4-2; CDR3: CASSQRAGGPNEQYF
V: TRBV20-1; CDR3: CSARDISGSYEQYF
V: TRBV5-5; CDR3: CASSPLGEYEQYF
V: TRBV27; CDR3: CASRQRHQGSYEQYF
V: TRBV7-3; CDR3: CASSLPQTTGRNNQPQHF
V: TRBV2; CDR3: CASSLRQGAVSDQPQHF